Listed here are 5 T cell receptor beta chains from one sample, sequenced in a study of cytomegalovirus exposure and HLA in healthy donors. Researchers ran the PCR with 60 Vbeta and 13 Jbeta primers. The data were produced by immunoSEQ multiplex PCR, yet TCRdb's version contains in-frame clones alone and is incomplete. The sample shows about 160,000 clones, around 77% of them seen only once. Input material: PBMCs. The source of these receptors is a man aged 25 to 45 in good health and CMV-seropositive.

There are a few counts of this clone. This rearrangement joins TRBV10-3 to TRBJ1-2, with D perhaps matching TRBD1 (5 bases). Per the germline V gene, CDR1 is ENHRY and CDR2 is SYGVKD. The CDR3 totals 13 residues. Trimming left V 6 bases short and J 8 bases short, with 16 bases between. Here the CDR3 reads CAIRMTDLGGYTF. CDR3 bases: TGTGCCATCAGAATGACAGATCTAGGAGGCTACACCTTC.

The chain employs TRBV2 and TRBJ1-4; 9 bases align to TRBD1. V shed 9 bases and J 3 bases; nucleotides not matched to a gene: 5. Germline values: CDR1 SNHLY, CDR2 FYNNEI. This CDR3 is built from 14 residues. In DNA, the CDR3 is TGTGCCAGTGCCCGGGACAGGGCTAATGAAAAACTGTTTTTT. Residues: CASARDRANEKLFF.

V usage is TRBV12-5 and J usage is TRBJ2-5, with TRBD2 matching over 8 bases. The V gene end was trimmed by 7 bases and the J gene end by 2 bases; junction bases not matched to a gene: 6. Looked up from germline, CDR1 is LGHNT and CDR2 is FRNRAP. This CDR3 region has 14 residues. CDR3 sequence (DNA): TGTGCTAGTGCCCCACTAGCGGAGCAAGAGACCCAGTACTTC. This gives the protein CASAPLAEQETQYF.

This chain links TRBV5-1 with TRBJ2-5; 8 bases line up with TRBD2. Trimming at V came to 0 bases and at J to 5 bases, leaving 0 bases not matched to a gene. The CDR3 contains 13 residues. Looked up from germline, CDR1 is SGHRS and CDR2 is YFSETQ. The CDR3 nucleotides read TGCGCCAGCAGCTTGGCGGGAGGGGAGACCCAGTACTTC. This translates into CASSLAGGETQYF. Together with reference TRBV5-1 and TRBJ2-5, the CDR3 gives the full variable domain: KAGVTQTPRYLIKTRGQQVTLSCSPISGHRSVSWYQQTPGQGLQFLFEYFSETQRNKGNFPGRFSGRQFSNSRSEMNVSTLELGDSALYLCASSLAGGETQYFGPGTRLLVL.

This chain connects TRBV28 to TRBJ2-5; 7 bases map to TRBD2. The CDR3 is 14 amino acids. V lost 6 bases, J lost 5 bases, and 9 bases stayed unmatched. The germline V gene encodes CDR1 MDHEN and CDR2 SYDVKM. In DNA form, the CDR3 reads TGTGCCAGCAGGGACACGCTGGGGGGGGAGACCCAGTACTTC. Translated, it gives CASRDTLGGETQYF.